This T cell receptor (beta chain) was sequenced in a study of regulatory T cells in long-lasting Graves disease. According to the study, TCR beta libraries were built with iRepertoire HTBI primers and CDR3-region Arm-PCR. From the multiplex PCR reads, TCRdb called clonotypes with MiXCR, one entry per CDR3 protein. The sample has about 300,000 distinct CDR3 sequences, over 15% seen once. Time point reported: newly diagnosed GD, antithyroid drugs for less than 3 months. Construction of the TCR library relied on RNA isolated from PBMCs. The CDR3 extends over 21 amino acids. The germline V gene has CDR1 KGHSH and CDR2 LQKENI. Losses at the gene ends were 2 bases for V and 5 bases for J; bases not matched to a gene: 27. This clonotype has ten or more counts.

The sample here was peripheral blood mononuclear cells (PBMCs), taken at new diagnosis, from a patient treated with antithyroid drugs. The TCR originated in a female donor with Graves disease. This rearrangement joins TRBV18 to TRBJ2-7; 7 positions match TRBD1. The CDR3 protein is CASSPSPPSKNPTGFRDEQYF. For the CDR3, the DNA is TGTGCCAGCTCACCAAGTCCCCCCTCGAAGAACCCGACAGGGTTTAGGGACGAGCAGTACTTC.